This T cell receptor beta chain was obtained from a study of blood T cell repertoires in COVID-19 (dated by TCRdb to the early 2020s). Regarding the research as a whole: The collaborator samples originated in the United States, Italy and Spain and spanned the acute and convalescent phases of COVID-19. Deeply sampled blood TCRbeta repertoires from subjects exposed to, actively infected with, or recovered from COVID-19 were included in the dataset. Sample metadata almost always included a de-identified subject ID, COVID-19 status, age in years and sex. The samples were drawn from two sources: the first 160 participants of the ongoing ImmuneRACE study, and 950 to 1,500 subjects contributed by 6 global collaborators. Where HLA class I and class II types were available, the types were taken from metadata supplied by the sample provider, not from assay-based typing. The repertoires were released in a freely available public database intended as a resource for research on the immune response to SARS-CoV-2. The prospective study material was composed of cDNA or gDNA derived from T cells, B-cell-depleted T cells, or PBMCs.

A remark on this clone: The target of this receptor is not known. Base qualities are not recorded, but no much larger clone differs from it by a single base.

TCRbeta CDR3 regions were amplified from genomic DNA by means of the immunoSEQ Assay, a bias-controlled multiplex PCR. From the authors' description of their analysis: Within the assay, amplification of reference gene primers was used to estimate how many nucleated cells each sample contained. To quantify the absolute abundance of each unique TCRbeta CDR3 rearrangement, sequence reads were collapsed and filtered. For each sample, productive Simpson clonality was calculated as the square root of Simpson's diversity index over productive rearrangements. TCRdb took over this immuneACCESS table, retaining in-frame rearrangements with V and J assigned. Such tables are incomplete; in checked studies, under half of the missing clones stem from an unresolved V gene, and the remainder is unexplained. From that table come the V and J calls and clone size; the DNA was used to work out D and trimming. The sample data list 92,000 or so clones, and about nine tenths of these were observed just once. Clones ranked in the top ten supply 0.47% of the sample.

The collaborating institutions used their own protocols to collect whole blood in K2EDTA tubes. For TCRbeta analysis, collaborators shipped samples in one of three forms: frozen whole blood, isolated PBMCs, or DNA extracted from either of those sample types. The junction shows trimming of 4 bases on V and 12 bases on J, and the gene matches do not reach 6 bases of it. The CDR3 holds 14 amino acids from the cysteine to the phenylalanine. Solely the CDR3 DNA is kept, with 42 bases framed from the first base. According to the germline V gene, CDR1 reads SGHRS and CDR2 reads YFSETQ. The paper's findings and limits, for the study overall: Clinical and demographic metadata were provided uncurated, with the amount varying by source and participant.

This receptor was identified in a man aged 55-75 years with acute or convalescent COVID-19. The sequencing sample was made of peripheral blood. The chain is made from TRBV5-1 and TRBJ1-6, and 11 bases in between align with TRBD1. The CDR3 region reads CASSQGQGELPLHF. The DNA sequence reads TGCGCCAGCAGCCAGGGACAGGGGGAATTACCCCTCCACTTT.